The entry that follows covers one T cell receptor (beta chain) sequence. Its antigen remains undetermined. Within one base of it there is no much larger clone, and no base qualities were kept. Samples from volunteer blood donors who had recovered from COVID-19 were contributed by a second Seattle source. Each collaborating institution followed its own protocols to collect whole blood in K2EDTA tubes. For TCRbeta analysis, collaborator samples were shipped as frozen whole blood, as isolated PBMCs, or as DNA extracted from either sample type. This sample is drawn from a study of blood T cell repertoires in COVID-19 (dated by TCRdb to about 2020). Study-level background: The collaborator samples originated in the United States, Italy and Spain and spanned the acute and convalescent phases of COVID-19. The prospective study material was composed of cDNA or gDNA derived from T cells, B-cell-depleted T cells, or PBMCs. Subjects who had been exposed to COVID-19, were actively infected with it, or had recovered from it provided the deeply sampled blood TCRbeta repertoires that made up the dataset. A freely available public database, intended as a resource for researchers studying the immune response to SARS-CoV-2, is where the repertoires were released. The samples were drawn from the first 160 participants of the ongoing ImmuneRACE study and from 1,254 subjects provided by 6 global collaborators. Nearly every sample came with metadata listing a de-identified subject ID, COVID-19 status, age in years and sex. Where HLA class I and class II types were available, the types were taken from metadata supplied by the sample provider, not from assay-based typing.

The immunoSEQ Assay, a bias-controlled multiplex PCR, was used to amplify TCRbeta CDR3 regions from genomic DNA. On the study's bioinformatics: Within the assay, amplification of reference gene primers was used to estimate how many nucleated cells each sample contained. To quantify the absolute abundance of each unique TCRbeta CDR3 rearrangement, sequence reads were collapsed and filtered. For each sample, productive Simpson clonality was calculated by taking the square root of Simpson's diversity index across productive rearrangements. Sourced from immuneACCESS, this table was stored by TCRdb with only in-frame sequences that have V and J called. A share of the clones is absent; for the studies checked, an unresolved V gene accounts for under half, and the remainder has no known explanation. For V, J and clone size, that table is used; D and trimming come from the DNA. The sample table lists about 240,000 clones, roughly nine tenths of them with a count of one. The ten largest clones capture approximately 7.9% of the sample.

Here is what the overall study found, with its caveats: The amount of clinical and demographic metadata varied by source and participant and was provided uncurated.

The sequence derives from a man in his fifties or sixties who had recovered from COVID-19. Sequenced material: peripheral blood.

The CDR3 corresponds to CATSRDARGRTEAFF. The DNA sequence follows: TGTGCCACCAGCAGAGATGCCAGGGGGCGAACTGAAGCTTTCTTT. The sequence joins TRBV15 to TRBJ1-1; 8 bases in the middle match TRBD1. Including cysteine and phenylalanine, the CDR3 has 15 amino acids. CDR3 DNA only is kept here, 45 bases in frame from base 1. CDR1 LNHNV and CDR2 YYDKDF were looked up in the germline V gene (reference sequence). Trimming removed 0 bases from V and 5 bases from J; the gene matches leave 5 bases unexplained. Reference TRBV15 and TRBJ1-1 genes cover what lies past the CDR3, so the full variable domain is DAMVIQNPRYQVTQFGKPVTLSCSQTLNHNVMYWYQQKSSQAPKLLFHYYDKDFNNEADTPDNFQSRRPNTSFCFLDIRSPGLGDTAMYLCATSRDARGRTEAFFGQGTRLTVV.